This T cell receptor beta chain was found in a study of vaccination and CD4 T cells after COVID-19. Indicated treatment: approximately nine-day PBMC culture with coronavirus spike peptide pools or control peptides (ViraFEST assay). Prior to the COVID-19 pandemic (2011-2018), the unexposed donor's CD4+ T cells were collected. CD4+ T cells from unexposed donors were probed, cells permitting, with SARS-CoV-2 S/N and four cold-coronavirus spikes. The CDR3 runs 15 residues. CDR1 is SEHNR, CDR2 FQNEAQ, per germline (reference sequence). Comment on this clonotype: Its cognate antigen is unknown.

With the Oncomine TCR Beta short-read assay, DNA from cultured CD4+ T cells was sequenced. DNA came from CD4+ T cells after culture. TCRdb fed the PCR reads into MiXCR, producing one record per CDR3 protein. The data show 9,900 or so distinct CDR3 sequences, about 30% seen once. Sequenced material: CD4+ T cells from blood, cultured in vitro. The clonotype originates from a human donor in good health. V usage is TRBV7-9 and J usage is TRBJ2-3; 12 bases line up with TRBD2. The CDR3 sequence: CVGGLAGANTDTQYF. CDR3 DNA sequence: TGTGTCGGGGGACTAGCGGGCGCAAACACAGATACGCAGTATTTT.